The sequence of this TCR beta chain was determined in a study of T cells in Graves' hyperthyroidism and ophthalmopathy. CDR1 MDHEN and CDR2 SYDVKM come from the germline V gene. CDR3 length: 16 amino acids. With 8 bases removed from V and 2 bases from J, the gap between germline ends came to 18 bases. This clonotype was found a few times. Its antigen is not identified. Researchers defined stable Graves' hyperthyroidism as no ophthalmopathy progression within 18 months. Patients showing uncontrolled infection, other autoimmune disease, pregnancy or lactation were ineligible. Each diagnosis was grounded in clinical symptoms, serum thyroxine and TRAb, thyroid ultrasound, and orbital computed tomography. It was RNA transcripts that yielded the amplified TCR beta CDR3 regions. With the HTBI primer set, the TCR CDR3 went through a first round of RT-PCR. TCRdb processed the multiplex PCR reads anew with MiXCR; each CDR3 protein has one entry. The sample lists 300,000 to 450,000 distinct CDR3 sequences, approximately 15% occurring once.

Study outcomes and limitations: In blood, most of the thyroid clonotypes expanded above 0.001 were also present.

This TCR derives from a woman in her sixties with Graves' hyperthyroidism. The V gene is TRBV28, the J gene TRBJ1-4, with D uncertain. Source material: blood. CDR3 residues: CASSSRGPATNEKLFF. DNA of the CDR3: TGTGCCAGCTCCTCCCGAGGGCCTGCGACTAATGAAAAACTGTTTTTT.